Below are 4 T cell receptor beta chains sequenced from a single sample in a study of shared T cell receptors in the human thymus. Libraries were prepared by immunoSEQ multiplex PCR; TCRdb keeps only in-frame clonotypes and omits some of them. The data hold hundreds of thousands of clones, with about 89% observed a single time. These same records also appear under a second study, on human thymus T cells.

Material for sequencing was thymocytes. These receptors were taken from a boy under three years old with a congenital heart defect.

V gene TRBV19 combines with J gene TRBJ2-6, with a possible D match to TRBD2 (7 bases). Germline CDR1 is LNHDA and CDR2 is SQIVND (reference sequence). This CDR3 is built from 16 residues. V lost 6 bases and J 1 base, leaving 13 bases between the germline ends. CDR3 nucleotides: TGTGCCAGTAGATCACGGGGGGCGTCTGGGGCCAACGTCCTGACTTTC. Translating gives CASRSRGASGANVLTF.

In its sample, this clone was seen once. The V call is TRBV6-4, the J call TRBJ2-5, with D perhaps matching TRBD1 (6 bases). Germline loops: CDR1 MRHNA, CDR2 SNTAGT. V was pared by 5 bases and J by 1 base, with 14 bases between. The CDR3 runs 15 residues. CDR3 in amino acids: CASSPDSGAQETQYF. CDR3 DNA: TGTGCCAGCAGTCCGGATTCAGGGGCCCAAGAGACCCAGTACTTC.

This chain connects TRBV14 to TRBJ1-1; D unclear. CDR3 size: 13 residues. Deletions cut 5 bases from V and 0 bases from J, with 7 bases between. Germline assignment: CDR1 SGHDN and CDR2 FVKESK. DNA of the CDR3: TGTGCCAGCAGCGGGCAGCTGAACACTGAAGCTTTCTTT. Its protein is CASSGQLNTEAFF.

This sequence joins TRBV11-3 and TRBJ2-3; D not resolved. Germline V gives CDR1 SGHNT, CDR2 YENEEA. Trimming pared 5 bases from V and 11 bases from J, leaving 14 bases between. There are 12 residues in the CDR3. The CDR3 DNA follows: TGTGCCAGCAGCCCCCCCAGCGACCAGCAGTATTTT. This encodes CASSPPSDQQYF.